This T cell receptor beta chain stems from a study of blood T cell repertoires in COVID-19. Study-wide background: Samples of COVID-19 (acute and convalescent) were obtained from the United States, Italy and Spain. Sample material is recorded as cDNA or gDNA derived from T cells, B-cell-depleted T cells, or PBMCs.

CDR3 length: 15 amino acids. CDR1 is SGHAT and CDR2 is FQDESV in the germline V gene (reference sequence). With 4 bases removed from V and 4 bases from J, the gap between germline ends came to 11 bases. Authors' processing steps: Reference gene primer amplification gave nucleated cell count estimates. Profiled with immunoSEQ multiplex PCR; TCRdb holds only in-frame clones, not every one. V and J calls and clone size are given by that table; D and trimming were obtained from the DNA. Of a few hundred thousand clones in the sample, roughly 90% are singletons; the top ten hold 2.2%. The clonotype originates from a man aged 25 to 45 who had recovered from COVID-19. Source material: peripheral blood. This chain connects TRBV11-1 to TRBJ1-6; TRBD1 is a possible D gene (5 bases). The CDR3 nucleotides are TGTGCCAGCAGCTCCAGGGCGAGTTATAATTCACCCCTCCACTTT. It codes for CASSSRASYNSPLHF.